The entry below describes one T cell receptor (beta chain). Its specificity is not known. This specimen belongs to a study of tumor-infiltrating lymphocytes in localized non-small cell lung cancer. Study conclusions and caveats: Compared with uninvolved lung, tumors showed higher T cell infiltration by TCRbeta sequencing.

The CDR3 extends over 13 amino acids. Germline CDR1 is SQVTM and CDR2 is ANQGSEA. V lost 7 bases, J lost 4 bases, and 10 bases stayed unmatched. Using immunoSEQ multiplex PCR, the repertoire was profiled, and TCRdb retains in-frame clones only, with some absent. The sample lists under 25,000 clones, 69% occurring once. The chain joins TRBV29-1 to TRBJ2-7; 7 bases match TRBD1. The material sequenced was lung tumor tissue. This clonotype was obtained from a human donor with non-small cell lung cancer. The CDR3 DNA follows: TGCAGCGCTGCTGACAGGGAACCATACGAGCAGTACTTC. This encodes CSAADREPYEQYF.